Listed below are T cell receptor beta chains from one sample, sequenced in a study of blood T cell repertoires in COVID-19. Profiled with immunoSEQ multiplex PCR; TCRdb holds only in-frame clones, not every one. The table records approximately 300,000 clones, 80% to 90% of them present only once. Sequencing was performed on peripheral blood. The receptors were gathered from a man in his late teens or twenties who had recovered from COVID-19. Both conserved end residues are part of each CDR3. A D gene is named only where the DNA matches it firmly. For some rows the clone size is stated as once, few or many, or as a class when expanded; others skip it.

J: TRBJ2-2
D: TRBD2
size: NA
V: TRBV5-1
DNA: TGCGCCAGCAGCCCCCCGGGAGGGAACACCGGGGAGCTGTTTTTT
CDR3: CASSPPGGNTGELFF

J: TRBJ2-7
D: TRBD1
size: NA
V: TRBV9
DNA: TGTGCCAGCAGCGTAGGACAGGGGACCTACGAGCAGTACTTC
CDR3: CASSVGQGTYEQYF

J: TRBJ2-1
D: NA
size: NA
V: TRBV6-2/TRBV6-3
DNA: TGTGCCAGCAGTTATCTATATGAGCAGTTCTTC
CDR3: CASSYLYEQFF

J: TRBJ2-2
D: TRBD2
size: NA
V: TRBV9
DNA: TGTGCCAGCACGACGGGAGGGGCCGGGACCGGGGAGCTGTTTTTT
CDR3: CASTTGGAGTGELFF

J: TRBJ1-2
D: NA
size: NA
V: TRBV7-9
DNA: TGTGCCAGCAGGCCCCCCCAGGGTAACTATGGCTACACCTTC
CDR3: CASRPPQGNYGYTF

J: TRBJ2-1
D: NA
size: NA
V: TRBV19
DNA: TGTGCCAGTAACACCGGGCTTAGCTCAGGGGAGCAGTTCTTC
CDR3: CASNTGLSSGEQFF

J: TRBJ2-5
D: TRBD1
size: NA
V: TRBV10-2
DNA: TGCGCCAGCAGTGAGATATTGACAGGGCGGGAGACCCAGTACTTC
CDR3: CASSEILTGRETQYF

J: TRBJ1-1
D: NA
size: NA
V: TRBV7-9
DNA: TGTGCCAGCAGCCACGCAAACACAGAGAACACTGAAGCTTTCTTT
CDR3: CASSHANTENTEAFF

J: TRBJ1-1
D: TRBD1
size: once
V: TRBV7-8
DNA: TGTGCCAGCAGCGGCGGACAGGGGGCGAACACTGAAGCTTTCTTT
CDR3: CASSGGQGANTEAFF

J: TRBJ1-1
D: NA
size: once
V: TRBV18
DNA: TGTGCCAGCTCACCTGGCCCAAGAGGGACTGAAGCTTTCTTT
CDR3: CASSPGPRGTEAFF

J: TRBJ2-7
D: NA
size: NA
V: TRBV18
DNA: TGTGCCACTACACGGGACCGTAGCGGCAGCTCCTACGAGCAGTACTTC
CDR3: CATTRDRSGSSYEQYF

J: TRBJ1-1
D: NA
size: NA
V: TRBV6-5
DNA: TGTGCCAGCAGAGGACAGCCGAACACTGAAGCTTTCTTT
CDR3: CASRGQPNTEAFF

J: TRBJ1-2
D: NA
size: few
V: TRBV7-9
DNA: TGTGCCAGCAGGAAAGACGGGAACTATGGCTACACCTTC
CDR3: CASRKDGNYGYTF

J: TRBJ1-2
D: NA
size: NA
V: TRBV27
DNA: TGTGCCAGCAGTCTATCAGGACATTCCAACTATGGCTACACCTTC
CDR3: CASSLSGHSNYGYTF

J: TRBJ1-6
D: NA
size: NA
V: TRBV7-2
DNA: TGTGCCAGCAGCATTACAGGTGGGGATTCACCCCTCCACTTT
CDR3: CASSITGGDSPLHF

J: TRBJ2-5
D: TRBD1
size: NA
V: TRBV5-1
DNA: TGCGCCAGCAGCATCTCTTGGACAGGGGGTCAAGAGACCCAGTACTTC
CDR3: CASSISWTGGQETQYF

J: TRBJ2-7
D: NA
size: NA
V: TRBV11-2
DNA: TGTGCCAGCAGCTTAGTCATGGCCACCCAGGGGTTGTACGAGCAGTACTTC
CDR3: CASSLVMATQGLYEQYF

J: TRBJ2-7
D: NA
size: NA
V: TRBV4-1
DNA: TGCGCCAGCAGCCCAGTGGGGAGTTACGAGCAGTACTTC
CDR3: CASSPVGSYEQYF

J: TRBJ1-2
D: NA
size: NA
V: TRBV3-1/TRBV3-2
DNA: TGTGCCAGCAGCTCATTACGGCAGGGGCCCCGGGGCCCCTATGGCTACACCTTC
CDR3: CASSSLRQGPRGPYGYTF

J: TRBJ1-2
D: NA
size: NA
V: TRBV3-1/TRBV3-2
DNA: TGTGCCAGCAGCCCCTCGACAGTCTATGGCTACACCTTC
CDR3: CASSPSTVYGYTF

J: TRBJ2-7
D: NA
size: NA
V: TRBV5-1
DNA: TGCGCCAGCAGCTCAACCTACGAGCAGTACTTC
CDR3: CASSSTYEQYF

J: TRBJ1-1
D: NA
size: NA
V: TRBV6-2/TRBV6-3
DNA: TGTGCCAGCAGTCATCAGGGGACTGAAGCTTTCTTT
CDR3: CASSHQGTEAFF

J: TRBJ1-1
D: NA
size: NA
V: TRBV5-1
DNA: TGCGCCAGCAGCCCCAGACAGGACAAAGGAACCCCTGAAGCTTTCTTT
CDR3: CASSPRQDKGTPEAFF

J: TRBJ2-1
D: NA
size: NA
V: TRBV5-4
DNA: TGTGCCAGCAGCTTGGGCGGGACTTCTAAGCAGTTCTTC
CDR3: CASSLGGTSKQFF

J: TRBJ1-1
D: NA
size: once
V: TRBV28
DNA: TGTGCCAGCAGTTTATGGGGGGCAGGGGCTTTCTTT
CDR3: CASSLWGAGAFF

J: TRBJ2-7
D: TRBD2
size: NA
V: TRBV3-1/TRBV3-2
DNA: TGTGCCAGCAGCCAAGCCCGGTCTAGCGGGAGTTGGCAGTACTTC
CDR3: CASSQARSSGSWQYF

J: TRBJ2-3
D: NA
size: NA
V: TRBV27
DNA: TGTGCCAGCAGTTTACAGGGGCCCCGCACAGATACGCAGTATTTT
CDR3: CASSLQGPRTDTQYF

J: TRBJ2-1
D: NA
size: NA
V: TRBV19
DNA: TGTGCCAGTAGTAATTTGCGGGACCCAAGTGTTGGGATCGGGCAGTTCTTC
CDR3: CASSNLRDPSVGIGQFF

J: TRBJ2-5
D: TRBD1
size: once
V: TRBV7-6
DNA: TGTGCCAGCAGCCATGGGACAGGGGTGGGAGAGACCCAGTACTTC
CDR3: CASSHGTGVGETQYF

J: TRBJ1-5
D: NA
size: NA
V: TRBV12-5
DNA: TGTGCTAGTGGTTTTCTAAATCAGCCCCAGCATTTT
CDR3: CASGFLNQPQHF

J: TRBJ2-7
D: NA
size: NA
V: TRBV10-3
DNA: TGTGCCATCAGTGAGTCGGCCTGGCGGGACAGCTACGAGCAGTACTTC
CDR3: CAISESAWRDSYEQYF

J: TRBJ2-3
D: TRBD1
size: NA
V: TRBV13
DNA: TGTGCCAGCAGCCCACTTAGGGGACAGGGGTTGCCAGATACGCAGTATTTT
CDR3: CASSPLRGQGLPDTQYF

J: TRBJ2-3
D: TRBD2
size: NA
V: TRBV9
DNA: TGTGCCAGCAGCGTAGATGTACTAGCGGGGGATACGCAGTATTTT
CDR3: CASSVDVLAGDTQYF

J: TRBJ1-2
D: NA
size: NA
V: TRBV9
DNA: TGTGCCAGCACCCAGGCCCAGGGTATCTACACCTTC
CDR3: CASTQAQGIYTF

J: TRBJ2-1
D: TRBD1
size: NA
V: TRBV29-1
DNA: TGCAGCGTTGAAGATCCCGGACAGGGATCCTACAATGAGCAGTTCTTC
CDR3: CSVEDPGQGSYNEQFF

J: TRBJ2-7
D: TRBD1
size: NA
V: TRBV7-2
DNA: TGTGCCAGCAGCTTATATACAGGGGGCGAGGAGCAGTACTTC
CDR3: CASSLYTGGEEQYF

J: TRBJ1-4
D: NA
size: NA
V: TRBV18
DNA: TGTGCCAGCTCACCTTTCAAGCGGACAGACCCTGCAACTAATGAAAAACTGTTTTTT
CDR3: CASSPFKRTDPATNEKLFF

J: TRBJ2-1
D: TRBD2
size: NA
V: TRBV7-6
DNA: TGTGCCAGCGGGCGGGGGGGCTCCTACAATGAGCAGTTCTTC
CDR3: CASGRGGSYNEQFF

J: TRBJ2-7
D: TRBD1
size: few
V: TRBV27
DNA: TGTGCCAGCAGTTCGACGACAGGGGCCAGCTCCTACGAGCAGTACTTC
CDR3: CASSSTTGASSYEQYF

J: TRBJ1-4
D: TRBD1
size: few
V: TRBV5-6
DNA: TGTGCCAGCAGCCTGAGTCATCAGGGGGCGGTTTTTGAAAAACTGTTTTTT
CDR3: CASSLSHQGAVFEKLFF

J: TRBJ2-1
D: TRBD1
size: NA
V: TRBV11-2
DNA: TGTGCCAGCAGCTTAGAAAGGGGGCGGCTTGTTGAGCAGTTCTTC
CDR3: CASSLERGRLVEQFF

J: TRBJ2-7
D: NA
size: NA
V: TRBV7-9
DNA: TGTGCCAGCAGGGATCGGACAGAACAGTACTTC
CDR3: CASRDRTEQYF

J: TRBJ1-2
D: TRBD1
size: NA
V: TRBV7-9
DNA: TGTGCCAGCAGCCAGACAGGGCAGGGGACAGACTATGGCTACACCTTC
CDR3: CASSQTGQGTDYGYTF

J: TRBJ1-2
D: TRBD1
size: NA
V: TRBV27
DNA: TGTGCCAGCAGTTCCCCTGGGACAGGGGACGGTGGCTACACCTTC
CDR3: CASSSPGTGDGGYTF

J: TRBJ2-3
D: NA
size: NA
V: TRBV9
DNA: TGTGCCAGCAGCGTAGTTCTAGGAGGGGATACGCAGTATTTT
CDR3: CASSVVLGGDTQYF

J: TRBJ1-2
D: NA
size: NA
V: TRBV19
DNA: TGTGCCAGTAGTATAGAGAGGGGGAGAAACTATGGCTACACCTTC
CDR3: CASSIERGRNYGYTF

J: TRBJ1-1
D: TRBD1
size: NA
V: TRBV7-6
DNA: TGTGCCAGCAGCTTAGGTTCGGGAGGGACAGCGAGTCGAGCTTTCTTT
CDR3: CASSLGSGGTASRAFF

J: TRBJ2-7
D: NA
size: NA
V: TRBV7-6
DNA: TGTGCCAGCAGCTTAGTCGGGAACGAGCAGTACTTC
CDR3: CASSLVGNEQYF

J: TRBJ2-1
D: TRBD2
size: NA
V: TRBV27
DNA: TGTGCCAGCAGTTTATCCGGGGGGGCGAATGAGCAGTTCTTC
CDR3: CASSLSGGANEQFF

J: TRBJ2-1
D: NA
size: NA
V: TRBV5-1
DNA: TGCGCCAGCAGCTCTGGTGGGGGGGGCTCTAATGAGCAGTTCTTC
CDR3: CASSSGGGGSNEQFF

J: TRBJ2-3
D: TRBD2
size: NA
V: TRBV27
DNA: TGTGCCAGCGGAATTCTAGCGGGGGGGCCCACAGATACGCAGTATTTT
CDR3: CASGILAGGPTDTQYF

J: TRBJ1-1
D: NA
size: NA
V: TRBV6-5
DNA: TGTGCCATTCAGGATAACACTGAAGCTTTCTTT
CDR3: CAIQDNTEAFF